A single sample gave rise to the 15 T cell receptor beta chains below, sequenced in a study of blood T cell repertoires in COVID-19. Profiled with immunoSEQ multiplex PCR; TCRdb holds only in-frame clones, not every one. The sample gives 250,000 to 350,000 clones, more than 70% of which show up once; about 11% is in the top ten. The material sequenced was peripheral blood. The receptors here all came from a woman in her 30s with COVID-19, enrolled during active disease.

The chain is built from TRBV18 and TRBJ2-2; 8 bases are shared with TRBD2. Germline lookup yields CDR1 KGHSH and CDR2 LQKENI. J was trimmed by 1 base and V by 4 bases; bases with no gene match: 5. The CDR3 is 16 residues long. The CDR3 spells CASSQLLAENTGELFF. CDR3 coding DNA: TGTGCCAGCTCACAGCTACTAGCGGAGAACACCGGGGAGCTGTTTTTT.

This clone came up a few times. The chain combines TRBV3-1 (or the pseudogene TRBV3-2) with TRBJ2-7, with 10 bases lining up with TRBD1. Looked up from germline, CDR1 is LGHDT and CDR2 is YNNKEL (reference sequence). The CDR3 extends over 16 amino acids. V shed 4 bases, J shed 0 bases, and the junction held 6 bases outside the gene matches. The chain's CDR3 is CASSPPTGGSSYEQYF. In DNA, the CDR3 is TGTGCCAGCAGCCCCCCGACAGGGGGCAGCTCCTACGAGCAGTACTTC.

V is TRBV6-5 and J is TRBJ2-2; 7 nucleotides agree with TRBD1. The CDR3 length is 13 residues. CDR1 MNHEY and CDR2 SVGAGI come from the germline V gene. Trimming took 7 bases from V and 3 from J; bases not matched to a gene: 2. The DNA for the CDR3 is TGTGCCAGCATGCAGGGGGACACCGGGGAGCTGTTTTTT. Translated: CASMQGDTGELFF.

The V and J genes are TRBV24-1 and TRBJ2-1, with no clear D. V lost 4 bases to trimming and J lost 6 bases, with 6 bases between them. The CDR3 spans 12 residues. The germline gives CDR1 KGHDR, CDR2 SFDVKD. The CDR3 spells CATSDNSNEQFF. The CDR3 DNA follows: TGTGCCACCAGTGACAACAGCAATGAGCAGTTCTTC.

The rearrangement links TRBV19 to TRBJ2-3; 9 bases map to TRBD2. Germline assignment: CDR1 LNHDA and CDR2 SQIVND (reference sequence). The CDR3 has 13 amino acids. V gave up 9 bases and J gave up 10 bases; unmatched junction bases: 11. CDR3 nucleotides: TGTGCCAGCCGAGCGGGAGGCGGCACGGCGCAGTATTTT. Translated: CASRAGGGTAQYF.

The rearrangement uses TRBV4-2 and TRBJ2-1, with TRBD2 matching 7 bases. Germline lookup yields CDR1 LGHNA and CDR2 YNFKEQ. Germline trimming cut 0 bases from V and 0 bases from J; bases unmatched to any gene: 11. The CDR3 contains 19 residues. In DNA, the CDR3 is TGTGCCAGCAGCCAAGATGGAGGTGGCGGGAGATTCTCCTACAATGAGCAGTTCTTC. Amino acids: CASSQDGGGGRFSYNEQFF.

V is TRBV6-2 or TRBV6-3 and J is TRBJ2-3; TRBD2 matches 13 bases. This CDR3 is 16 amino acids long. Germline-derived CDR1 and CDR2 are MNHEY and SVGEGT. J gave up 5 bases and V 5 bases, and 7 bases lay outside the gene matches. CDR3 DNA: TGTGCCAGCAGTCCCGGACTAGCGGGAGCGTTAGATACGCAGTATTTT. The encoded protein is CASSPGLAGALDTQYF.

CDR3 protein: CASSSPGTGELFF. CDR3 nucleotides: TGTGCCAGCAGCTCTCCCGGGACCGGGGAGCTGTTTTTT. This chain links TRBV5-5 with TRBJ2-2, with D unresolved. The CDR3 extends over 13 amino acids. The V and J ends lost 3 bases and 5 bases respectively, with 8 bases between them. Germline V gene sequence: CDR1 SGHKS, CDR2 YYEKEE (reference sequence).

V usage is TRBV25-1 and J usage is TRBJ2-3; 8 bases match TRBD1. This CDR3 is built from 16 residues. From germline, CDR1 is MGHDK and CDR2 SYGVNS. V lost 4 bases to trimming and J lost 0 bases; unmatched junction nucleotides: 6. The DNA of the CDR3 is TGTGCCAGCAGTGTCAGGACAGGGACTAGCACAGATACGCAGTATTTT. Its protein product is CASSVRTGTSTDTQYF.

The chain recombines TRBV5-1 with TRBJ2-5; D call uncertain. This CDR3 is 14 amino acids long. V lost 4 bases to trimming and J lost 2 bases, with 12 bases between them. In germline, CDR1 is SGHRS, CDR2 YFSETQ. The CDR3 is CASSPGPFQETQYF. The CDR3 DNA is TGCGCCAGCAGCCCTGGGCCGTTTCAAGAGACCCAGTACTTC.

V and J are TRBV9 and TRBJ2-2; 8 bases match TRBD1. Germline assignment: CDR1 SGDLS and CDR2 YYNGEE. CDR3 length equals 17 residues. V dropped 2 bases and J dropped 6; count of bases not matched to a gene: 12. CDR3 DNA: TGTGCCAGCAGCGTCCAGGTGACAGGGGTGGGCCCCGGGGAGCTGTTTTTT. It encodes CASSVQVTGVGPGELFF.

The chain carries TRBV18 and TRBJ1-1; no clear D. From germline, CDR1 is KGHSH and CDR2 LQKENI. Trimming removed 3 bases at V and 2 bases at J, with 13 bases between. The CDR3 totals 15 residues. Here the CDR3 reads CASSPMTGINTEAFF. The DNA of the CDR3 is TGTGCCAGCTCACCCATGACGGGGATTAACACTGAAGCTTTCTTT.

This chain links TRBV7-8 with TRBJ1-1, with D perhaps matching TRBD1 (5 bases). The CDR3 is made up of 16 amino acids. The germline V gene has CDR1 SGHVS and CDR2 FQNEAQ. V lost 1 base and J lost 1, with 13 bases in between. This chain's CDR3 is CASSLVDSGGNTEAFF. The CDR3, as DNA: TGTGCCAGCAGCTTAGTAGATTCGGGGGGGAACACTGAAGCTTTCTTT. Full variable domain (rest looked up from reference TRBV7-8 and TRBJ1-1): GAGVSQSPRYKVAKRGQDVALRCDPISGHVSLFWYQQALGQGPEFLTYFQNEAQLDKSGLPSDRFFAERPEGSVSTLKIQRTQQEDSAVYLCASSLVDSGGNTEAFFGQGTRLTVV.

V gene TRBV28 combines with J gene TRBJ1-3; D ambiguous. The CDR3 runs to 14 residues. The germline V gene has CDR1 MDHEN and CDR2 SYDVKM. The V and J ends lost 7 bases and 2 bases respectively, with 12 bases between them. CDR3 amino acids: CASTPGGPGNTIYF. The DNA of the CDR3 is TGTGCCAGCACCCCTGGAGGCCCTGGAAACACCATATATTTT. The whole variable domain, filled in from reference TRBV28 and TRBJ1-3, reads DVKVTQSSRYLVKRTGEKVFLECVQDMDHENMFWYRQDPGLGLRLIYFSYDVKMKEKGDIPEGYSVSREKKERFSLILESASTNQTSMYLCASTPGGPGNTIYFGEGSWLTVV.

The rearrangement uses TRBV10-3 and TRBJ2-1; 7 bases map to TRBD2. This CDR3 contains 15 residues. CDR1 is ENHRY, CDR2 SYGVKD, per germline. Unmatched junction bases numbered 8, after V lost 8 bases and J lost 1 base. The CDR3 spells CAISGREISYNEQFF. The DNA of the CDR3 is TGTGCCATCTCTGGGCGGGAGATTTCCTACAATGAGCAGTTCTTC.